This record looks at one T cell receptor beta chain sequence and its context. PCR was performed using 60 Vbeta and 13 Jbeta primers. Assay used: immunoSEQ multiplex PCR; TCRdb lists only in-frame clones, some missing. Of around 170,000 clones in the sample, 80% are singletons; the top ten hold around 1.4%. The record originates from a study of cytomegalovirus exposure and HLA in healthy donors. Trimming stripped 5 bases from V and 5 bases from J, with 10 bases between. This CDR3 contains 13 residues. Germline CDR1 is MNHNY and CDR2 is SVGAGI (reference sequence). The sequenced sample consisted of PBMCs. The clonotype was recovered from a girl aged 10-17 years in good health and CMV-seropositive. The rearrangement uses TRBV6-6 and TRBJ2-1; D remains ambiguous. Written as DNA, the CDR3 is TGTGCCAGCAGTCCTGACAACCACAATGAGCAGTTCTTC. Encoded protein: CASSPDNHNEQFF.